The 25 T cell receptor beta chains below all came from one sample that was sequenced in a study of T-cell memory formation after mild COVID-19. One entry per CDR3 protein, called by TCRdb with MiXCR from the 5' RACE reads. The sample carries hundreds of thousands of distinct CDR3 sequences, approximately 20% recorded once. Sequencing used PBMCs or a T cell subset sorted from them (not recorded which). All receptors come from an adult woman who had mild COVID-19 (a few samples of this study predate the infection). Cell type and time point are not known.

The V call is TRBV29-1, the J call TRBJ2-7; 9 positions match TRBD1. The V gene's germline CDR1 is SQVTM and CDR2 ANQGSEA. Trimming cost V 7 bases and J 1 base; bases outside gene matches: 5. The CDR3 has 13 residues. DNA for the CDR3: TGCAGCGCGCTGGGACAGGGATCCTACGAGCAGTACTTC. This sequence encodes CSALGQGSYEQYF.

The sample holds a few counts of this clonotype. The chain joins TRBV28 to TRBJ1-4; D gene uncertain. Trimming shortened V by 5 bases and J by 8 bases, and 9 bases separated the two germline ends. The CDR3 is 12 amino acids. Germline V gives CDR1 MDHEN, CDR2 SYDVKM. The CDR3 loop reads CASSLPSEKLFF. CDR3 DNA sequence: TGTGCCAGCAGTCTACCTAGCGAAAAACTGTTTTTT.

The chain combines TRBV6-6 with TRBJ2-5; no firm D call. The germline CDR1 and CDR2 sequences are MNHNY and SVGAGI (reference sequence). The CDR3 totals 14 residues. Trimming stripped 2 bases from V and 1 base from J, with 8 bases between. The DNA of the CDR3 is TGTGCCAGCAGTTACGGGCAGGCCCAAGAGACCCAGTACTTC. Amino acid sequence: CASSYGQAQETQYF.

This clonotype was counted only a few times. The rearrangement uses TRBV3-2 and TRBJ2-1; the D call in the table, TRBD1, was not verified against the DNA. TRBV3-2 is annotated as a pseudogene. CDR3 length: 14 residues. CDR3 nucleotide sequence: TGTGCCAGCAGCCAAACGCAGGGGGCCAATGAGCAGTTCTTC. Protein sequence: CASSQTQGANEQFF.

Details on this clonotype: One junction end does not reproduce the germline sequence, and a read error may be involved. The chain has TRBV2 and TRBJ2-6; tentative D call: TRBD1 (6 bases). Germline CDR1 SNHLY, CDR2 FYNNEI. CDR3 length: 13 amino acids. In DNA form, the CDR3 reads TGTGCCAGCATCGGGACATACAGAACCCCCCAGGGCTTC. It specifies CASIGTYRTPQGF. The whole variable domain, remainder taken from reference TRBV2 and TRBJ2-6, is EPEVTQTPSHQVTQMGQEVILRCVPISNHLYFYWYRQILGQKVEFLVSFYNNEISEKSEIFDDQFSVERPDGSNFTLKIRSTKLEDSAMYFCASIGTYRTPQGFGAGSRLTVL.

V and J are TRBV12-3 or TRBV12-4 and TRBJ1-6; TRBD1 might be the D (6 bases). Trimming stripped 1 base from V and 14 bases from J, with 9 bases between. This CDR3 comprises 12 residues. Here the CDR3 reads CASSLVKGALHF. CDR3 sequence (DNA): TGTGCCAGCAGTTTAGTCAAGGGGGCCCTCCACTTT.

In its sample, this clonotype was seen a few times. The V and J genes are TRBV25-1 and TRBJ2-7; no reliable D call. Trimming took off 4 bases at V and 2 bases at J, with 18 bases between the two ends. The CDR3 sequence is 16 residues long. From germline, CDR1 is MGHDK and CDR2 SYGVNS. The CDR3 DNA sequence: TGTGCCAGCAGTGGAGATCCCCCCTATAGCCCCTACGAGCAGTACTTC. Its protein product is CASSGDPPYSPYEQYF.

This clonotype was detected once. This chain uses TRBV6-5 with TRBJ2-1, with 8 bases lining up with TRBD1. The junction had 7 bases not matched to a gene; V was cut back by 0 bases and J by 9 bases. CDR3 length: 15 residues. Germline CDR1 reads MNHEY; CDR2 reads SVGAGI. The CDR3 loop is CASSYSIQGAGEQFF. The CDR3 DNA follows: TGTGCCAGCAGTTACTCGATCCAGGGGGCGGGTGAGCAGTTCTTC.

This chain uses TRBV20-1 with TRBJ2-7; 10 nucleotides agree with TRBD2. Germline V lookup: CDR1 DFQATT, CDR2 SNEGSKA (reference sequence). V shed 6 bases, J shed 5 bases, and the junction held 22 bases outside the gene matches. This CDR3 spans 18 amino acids. The CDR3 sequence is CSANPPGTSAGFGDEQYF. The CDR3 region has the DNA TGCAGTGCGAATCCCCCCGGGACTAGCGCCGGATTCGGGGACGAGCAGTACTTC.

This clonotype was picked up many times. The rearrangement joins TRBV6-5 to TRBJ2-1; D call uncertain. Trimming took off 0 bases at V and 5 bases at J, with 2 bases between the two ends. CDR3 length: 12 residues. CDR1 MNHEY and CDR2 SVGAGI come from the germline V gene. The CDR3 protein is CASSYSDNEQFF. CDR3 sequence (DNA): TGTGCCAGCAGTTACTCAGACAATGAGCAGTTCTTC.

Only a few counts were recorded for this clonotype. The V and J genes are TRBV20-1 and TRBJ2-7, with no clear D. Germline CDR1 DFQATT, CDR2 SNEGSKA (reference sequence). Trimming took 3 bases from V and 2 from J, leaving 11 bases between them. The CDR3 runs to 13 residues. CDR3 sequence (DNA): TGCAGTGCTAGGTTTCCGGAAACCTACGAGCAGTACTTC. Protein sequence: CSARFPETYEQYF.

This clonotype appeared a few times. V is TRBV12-3 or TRBV12-4 and J is TRBJ1-5, with 9 positions matching TRBD1. The CDR3 contains 17 residues. Trimming at V came to 3 bases and at J to 0 bases, leaving 6 bases not matched to a gene. The CDR3 DNA follows: TGTGCCAGCAGTTTTGTCGGGACAGGGTATAGCAATCAGCCCCAGCATTTT. Its translation: CASSFVGTGYSNQPQHF.

This clonotype appeared a few times. This sequence joins TRBV10-3 and TRBJ2-7; D gene ambiguous. Germline V gene data show CDR1 as ENHRY and CDR2 as SYGVKD. V was shortened by 11 bases and J by 1 base, with 18 bases between the two germline ends. The CDR3 is 14 amino acids. The CDR3 loop reads CAARAQKSSYEQYF. In DNA form, the CDR3 reads TGTGCCGCCCGGGCCCAAAAATCTTCCTACGAGCAGTACTTC.

The rearrangement joins TRBV7-6 to TRBJ2-5, with TRBD2 identical over 8 bases. The CDR3 consists of 15 residues. Germline CDR1 and CDR2: SGHVS and FNYEAQ. V shed 1 base, J shed 5 bases, and the junction held 6 bases outside the gene matches. CDR3 bases: TGTGCCAGCAGCTTAGGCCGGGGGGGGCTCGAGACCCAGTACTTC. It specifies CASSLGRGGLETQYF.

This clonotype showed up just a few times. The V call is TRBV5-1, the J call TRBJ2-5; D not resolved. V gave up 1 base and J gave up 2 bases, with 9 bases separating them. CDR1 and CDR2 from the germline V gene are SGHRS and YFSETQ. This CDR3 contains 14 residues. Written as DNA, the CDR3 is TGCGCCAGCAGCTTGCGGGCAACACAAGAGACCCAGTACTTC. It codes for CASSLRATQETQYF.

In its sample, this clonotype was seen a few times. This chain uses TRBV7-2 with TRBJ1-5; D unclear. There are 16 residues in the CDR3. Germline V gene sequence: CDR1 SGHTA, CDR2 FQGNSA. V was clipped by 0 bases and J by 0 bases, with 9 bases between them. DNA for the CDR3: TGTGCCAGCAGCTTAGCGCGTAGATATAGCAATCAGCCCCAGCATTTT. Its translation is CASSLARRYSNQPQHF.

The chain uses TRBV12-3 or TRBV12-4 and TRBJ1-1, with no clear D. This CDR3 region has 13 residues. V shed 6 bases and J shed 3 bases, with 11 bases lying between them. The DNA for the CDR3 is TGTGCCAGCAGGATCCACGGGGACACTGAAGCTTTCTTT. Residues: CASRIHGDTEAFF.

The chain has TRBV2 and TRBJ2-5; D is unresolved. V lost 5 bases, J lost 4 bases, and 20 bases lay in between. The CDR3 is made up of 16 amino acids. CDR1 and CDR2 (germline): SNHLY, FYNNEI. The chain's CDR3 is CASSPDGRRPRETQYF. Written as DNA, the CDR3 is TGTGCCAGCAGTCCCGACGGTCGACGGCCGCGAGAGACCCAGTACTTC.

The chain carries TRBV27 and TRBJ1-2; D is ambiguous. This CDR3 contains 13 residues. CDR1 is MNHEY and CDR2 is SMNVEV in the germline V gene (reference sequence). The V end was cut by 0 bases, the J end by 7 bases, with 9 bases between. The chain's CDR3 is CASSLSWQGGYTF. The CDR3 DNA reads TGTGCCAGCAGTTTATCATGGCAAGGTGGCTACACCTTC.

CDR3 DNA sequence: TGTGCCAGCAGCTTAGGACAGCCTAATTCACCCCTCCACTTT. As protein: CASSLGQPNSPLHF. This chain links TRBV7-3 with TRBJ1-6; D is perhaps TRBD1 (6 bases). Germline V gene lookup returns CDR1 SGHTA and CDR2 FQGTGA. Trimming pared 2 bases from V and 6 bases from J, leaving 8 bases between. The CDR3 has 14 residues.

The gene calls are TRBV12-3 or TRBV12-4 and TRBJ2-1; a possible D gene is TRBD2 (5 bases). The CDR3 is 15 amino acids. V gave up 6 bases and J gave up 2 bases, with 14 bases separating them. This CDR3 reads CASSHTGVAYNEQFF. In DNA form, the CDR3 reads TGTGCCAGCAGCCATACCGGGGTAGCCTACAATGAGCAGTTCTTC.

This clonotype has just a few counts. V usage is TRBV19 and J usage is TRBJ2-7; 8 nucleotides align to TRBD2. Trimming cost V 11 bases and J 1 base; bases outside gene matches: 13. This CDR3 comprises 15 residues. Per germline, CDR1 LNHDA and CDR2 SQIVND (reference sequence). The chain's CDR3 is CAPRGVQGLSYEQYF. CDR3 nucleotide sequence: TGTGCCCCGCGGGGGGTACAGGGCCTTTCCTACGAGCAGTACTTC.

This clonotype has at least ten counts. The chain recombines TRBV7-9 with TRBJ2-6; D gene unclear. The CDR3 is 12 amino acids. The germline V gene has CDR1 SEHNR and CDR2 FQNEAQ (reference sequence). Trimming removed 4 bases at V and 2 bases at J, with 0 bases between. The CDR3 DNA follows: TGTGCCAGCAGCTCTGGGGCCAACGTCCTGACTTTC. This gives the protein CASSSGANVLTF.

The chain couples TRBV7-3 to TRBJ2-2, with 7 bases identical to TRBD1. The CDR3 is 15 amino acids. V trimming: 5 bases; J trimming: 6 bases; junction bases outside the gene matches: 9. Germline values: CDR1 SGHTA, CDR2 FQGTGA. CDR3 residues: CASSPTPTGSGELFF. CDR3 coding DNA: TGTGCCAGCAGCCCCACCCCGACAGGGTCCGGGGAGCTGTTTTTT.

Ten or more counts support this clonotype. The chain is built from TRBV5-1 and TRBJ2-5, with D possibly being TRBD2 (6 bases). Looked up from germline, CDR1 is SGHRS and CDR2 is YFSETQ. Trimming stripped 4 bases from V and 1 base from J, with 11 bases between. The CDR3 is 14 residues long. In nucleotides, the CDR3 is TGCGCCAGCAGCCTCGGGACTGGCCAAGAGACCCAGTACTTC. Its translation is CASSLGTGQETQYF.